The text below deals with one T cell receptor beta chain. Produced via immunoSEQ multiplex PCR; TCRdb's table is partial and in-frame only. The sample contains about 2.3 million clones, roughly 92% of which appear only once. These data come from a study of shared clonotypes between healthy human individuals. The sequenced sample consisted of naive CD4+ T cells from PBMCs. The subset here: CD45RA+ positively selected. The source is a man aged 18 to 30 in good health. Some clones in this sample may be carry-over from other donors' samples.

The CDR3 DNA is TGTGCCAGCAGCTCCCTTAACTCTGGGGCCAACGTCCTGACTTTC. Its protein product is CASSSLNSGANVLTF. V and J are TRBV7-9 and TRBJ2-6, with D hard to call. CDR3 size: 15 residues. Germline V gene data show CDR1 as SEHNR and CDR2 as FQNEAQ (reference sequence). Trimming pared 4 bases from V and 0 bases from J, leaving 7 bases between.